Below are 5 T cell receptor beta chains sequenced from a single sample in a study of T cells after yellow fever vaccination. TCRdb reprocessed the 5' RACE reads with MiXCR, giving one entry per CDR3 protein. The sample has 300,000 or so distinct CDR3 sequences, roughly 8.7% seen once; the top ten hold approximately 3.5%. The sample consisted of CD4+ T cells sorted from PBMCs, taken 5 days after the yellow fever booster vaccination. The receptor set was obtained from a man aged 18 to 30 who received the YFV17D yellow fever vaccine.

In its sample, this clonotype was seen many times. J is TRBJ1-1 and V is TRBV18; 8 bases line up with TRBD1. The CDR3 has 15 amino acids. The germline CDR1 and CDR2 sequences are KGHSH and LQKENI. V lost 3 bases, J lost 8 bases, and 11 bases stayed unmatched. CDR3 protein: CASSPVNRGVMEAFF. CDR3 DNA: TGTGCCAGCTCACCGGTAAACAGGGGGGTTATGGAAGCTTTCTTT.

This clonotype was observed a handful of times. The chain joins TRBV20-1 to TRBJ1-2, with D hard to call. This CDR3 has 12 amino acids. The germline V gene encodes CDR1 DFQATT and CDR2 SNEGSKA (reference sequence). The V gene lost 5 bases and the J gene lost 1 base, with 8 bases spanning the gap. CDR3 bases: TGCAGTGCTCCGGCGGATAACTATGGCTACACCTTC. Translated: CSAPADNYGYTF.

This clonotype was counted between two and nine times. Here the CDR3 reads CATFRDRGPRESYEQYV. CDR3 in DNA: TGTGCCACCTTTCGAGACAGGGGGCCCAGAGAATCCTACGAGCAGTACGTC. V is TRBV25-1 and J is TRBJ2-7; 10 bases are a match to TRBD1. The CDR3 runs to 17 residues. With 10 bases clipped from V and 1 base from J, the junction kept 16 bases outside the gene matches. Germline V gene data show CDR1 as MGHDK and CDR2 as SYGVNS.

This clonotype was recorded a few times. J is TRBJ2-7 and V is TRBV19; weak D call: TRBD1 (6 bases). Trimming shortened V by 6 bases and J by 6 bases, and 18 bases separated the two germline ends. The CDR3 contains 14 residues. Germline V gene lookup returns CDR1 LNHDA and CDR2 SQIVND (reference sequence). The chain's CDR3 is CASSVSHRVPEQYF. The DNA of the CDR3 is TGTGCCAGTAGCGTCTCGCACAGGGTACCCGAGCAGTACTTC.

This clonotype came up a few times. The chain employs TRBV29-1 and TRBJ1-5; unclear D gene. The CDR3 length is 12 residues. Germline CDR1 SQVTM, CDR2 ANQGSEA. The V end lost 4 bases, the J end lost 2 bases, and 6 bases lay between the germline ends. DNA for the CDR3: TGCAGCGTTGCCTCGGGCAATCAGCCCCAGCATTTT. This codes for CSVASGNQPQHF.